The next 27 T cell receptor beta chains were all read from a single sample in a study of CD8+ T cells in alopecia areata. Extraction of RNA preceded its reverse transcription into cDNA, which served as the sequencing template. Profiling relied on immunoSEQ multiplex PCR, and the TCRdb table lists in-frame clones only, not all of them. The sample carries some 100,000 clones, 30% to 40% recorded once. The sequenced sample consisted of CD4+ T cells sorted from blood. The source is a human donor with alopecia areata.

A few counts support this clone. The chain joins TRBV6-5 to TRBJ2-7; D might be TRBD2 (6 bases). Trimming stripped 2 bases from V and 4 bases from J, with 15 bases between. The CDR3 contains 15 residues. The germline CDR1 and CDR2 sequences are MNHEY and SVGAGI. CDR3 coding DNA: TGTGCCAGCAGTTACCTGCCTAGCGCACCGTACGAGCAGTACTTC. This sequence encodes CASSYLPSAPYEQYF.

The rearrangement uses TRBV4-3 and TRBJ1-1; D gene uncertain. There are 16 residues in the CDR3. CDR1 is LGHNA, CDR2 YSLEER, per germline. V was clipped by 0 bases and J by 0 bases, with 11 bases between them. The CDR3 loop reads CASSQDGRALNTEAFF. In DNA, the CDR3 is TGCGCCAGCAGCCAAGATGGGAGGGCGCTGAACACTGAAGCTTTCTTT.

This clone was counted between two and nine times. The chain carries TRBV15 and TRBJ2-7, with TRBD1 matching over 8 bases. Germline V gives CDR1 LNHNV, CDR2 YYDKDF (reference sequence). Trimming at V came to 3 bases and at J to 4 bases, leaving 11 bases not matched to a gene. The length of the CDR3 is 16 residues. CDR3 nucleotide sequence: TGTGCCACCAGCAGGGGCCTCGGGACAGGAGTATACGAGCAGTACTTC. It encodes CATSRGLGTGVYEQYF.

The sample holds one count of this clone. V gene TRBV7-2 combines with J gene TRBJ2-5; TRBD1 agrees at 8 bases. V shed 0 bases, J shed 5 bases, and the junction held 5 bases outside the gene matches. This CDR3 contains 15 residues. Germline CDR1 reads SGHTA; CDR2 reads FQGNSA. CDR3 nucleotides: TGTGCCAGCAGCTTAGCATGGACAGGGCTGGAGACCCAGTACTTC. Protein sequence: CASSLAWTGLETQYF.

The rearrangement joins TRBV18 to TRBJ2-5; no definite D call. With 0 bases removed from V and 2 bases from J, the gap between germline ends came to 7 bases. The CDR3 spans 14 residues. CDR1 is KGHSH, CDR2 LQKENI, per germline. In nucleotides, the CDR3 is TGTGCCAGCTCACCACCCAGGCCTCAAGAGACCCAGTACTTC. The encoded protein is CASSPPRPQETQYF.

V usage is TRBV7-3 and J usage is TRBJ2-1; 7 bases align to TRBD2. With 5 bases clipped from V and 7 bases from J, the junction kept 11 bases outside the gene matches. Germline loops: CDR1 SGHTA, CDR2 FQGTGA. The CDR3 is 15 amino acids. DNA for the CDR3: TGTGCCAGCAGCCCGTCTTCTACCGGGGGGAATGAGCAGTTCTTC. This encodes CASSPSSTGGNEQFF.

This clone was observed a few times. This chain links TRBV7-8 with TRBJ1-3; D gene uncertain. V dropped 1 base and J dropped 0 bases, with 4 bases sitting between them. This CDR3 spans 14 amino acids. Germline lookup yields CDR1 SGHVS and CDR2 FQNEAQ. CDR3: CASSLVYSGNTIYF. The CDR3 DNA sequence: TGTGCCAGCAGCTTAGTGTACTCTGGAAACACCATATATTTT.

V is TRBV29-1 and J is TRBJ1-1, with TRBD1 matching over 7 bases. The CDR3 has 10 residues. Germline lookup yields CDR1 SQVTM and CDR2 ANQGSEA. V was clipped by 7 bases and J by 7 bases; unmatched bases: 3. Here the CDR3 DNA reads TGCAGCGGAAGGGACAGTGAAGCTTTCTTT. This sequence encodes CSGRDSEAFF. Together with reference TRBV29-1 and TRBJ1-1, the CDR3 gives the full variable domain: SAVISQKPSRDICQRGTSLTIQCQVDSQVTMMFWYRQQPGQSLTLIATANQGSEATYESGFVIDKFPISRPNLTFSTLTVSNMSPEDSSIYLCSGRDSEAFFGQGTRLTVV.

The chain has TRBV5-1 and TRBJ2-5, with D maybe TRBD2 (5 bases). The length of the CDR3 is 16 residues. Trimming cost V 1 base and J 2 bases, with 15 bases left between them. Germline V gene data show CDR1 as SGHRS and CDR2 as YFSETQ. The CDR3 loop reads CASSLSPSSSQETQYF. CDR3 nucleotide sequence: TGCGCCAGCAGCTTGTCTCCTAGCTCTTCTCAAGAGACCCAGTACTTC.

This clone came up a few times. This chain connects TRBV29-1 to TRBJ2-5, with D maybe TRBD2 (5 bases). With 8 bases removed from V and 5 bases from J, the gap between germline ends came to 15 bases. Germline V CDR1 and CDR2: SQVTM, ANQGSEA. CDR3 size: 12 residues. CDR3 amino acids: CSSEGSGETQYF. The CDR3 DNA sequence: TGCAGCTCCGAGGGTAGTGGGGAGACCCAGTACTTC.

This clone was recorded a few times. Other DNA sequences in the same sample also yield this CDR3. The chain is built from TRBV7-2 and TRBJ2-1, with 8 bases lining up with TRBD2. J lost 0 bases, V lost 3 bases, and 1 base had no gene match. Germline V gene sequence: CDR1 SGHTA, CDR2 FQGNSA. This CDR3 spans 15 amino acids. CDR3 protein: CASSLSGSSYNEQFF. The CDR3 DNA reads TGTGCCAGCAGCTTGAGCGGGAGCTCCTACAATGAGCAGTTCTTC.

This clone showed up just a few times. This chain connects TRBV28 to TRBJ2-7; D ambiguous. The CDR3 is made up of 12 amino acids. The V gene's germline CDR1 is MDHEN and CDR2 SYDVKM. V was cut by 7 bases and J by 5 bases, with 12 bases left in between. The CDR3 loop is CASTKRVDEQYF. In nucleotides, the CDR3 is TGTGCCAGCACCAAAAGGGTCGACGAGCAGTACTTC.

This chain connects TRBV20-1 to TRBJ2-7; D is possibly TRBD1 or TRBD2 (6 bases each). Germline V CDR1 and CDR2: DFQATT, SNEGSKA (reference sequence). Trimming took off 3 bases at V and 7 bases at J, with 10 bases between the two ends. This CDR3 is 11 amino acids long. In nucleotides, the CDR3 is TGCAGTGCTAGGGGGGGCCGGGAGCAGTACTTC. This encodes CSARGGREQYF.

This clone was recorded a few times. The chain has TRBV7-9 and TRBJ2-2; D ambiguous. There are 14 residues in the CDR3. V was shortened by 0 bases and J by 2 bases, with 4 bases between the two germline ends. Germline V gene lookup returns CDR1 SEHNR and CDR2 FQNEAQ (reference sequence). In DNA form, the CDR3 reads TGTGCCAGCAGCTTAGCCCCAAACACCGGGGAGCTGTTTTTT. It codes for CASSLAPNTGELFF.

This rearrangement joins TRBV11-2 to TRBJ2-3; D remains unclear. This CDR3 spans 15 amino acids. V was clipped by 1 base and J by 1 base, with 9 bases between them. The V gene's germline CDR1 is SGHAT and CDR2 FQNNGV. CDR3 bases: TGTGCCAGCAGCTTAGGGCCGCTAGGCACAGATACGCAGTATTTT. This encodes CASSLGPLGTDTQYF.

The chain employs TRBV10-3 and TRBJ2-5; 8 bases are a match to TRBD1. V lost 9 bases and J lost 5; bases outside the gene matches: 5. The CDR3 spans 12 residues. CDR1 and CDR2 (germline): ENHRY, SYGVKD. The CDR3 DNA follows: TGTGCCATATCCAGGGGGCAGGAGACCCAGTACTTC. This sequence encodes CAISRGQETQYF.

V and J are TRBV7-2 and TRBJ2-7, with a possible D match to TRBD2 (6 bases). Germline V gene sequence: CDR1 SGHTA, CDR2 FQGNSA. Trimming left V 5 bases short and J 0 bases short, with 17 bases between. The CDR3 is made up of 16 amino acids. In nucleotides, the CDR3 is TGTGCCAGCAGCCAAGGGCCGGCGGGAACCTCCTACGAGCAGTACTTC. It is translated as CASSQGPAGTSYEQYF.

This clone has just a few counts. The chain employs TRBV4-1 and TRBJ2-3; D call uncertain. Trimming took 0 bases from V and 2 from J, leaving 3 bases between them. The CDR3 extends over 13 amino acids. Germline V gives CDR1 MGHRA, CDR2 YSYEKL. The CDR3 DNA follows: TGCGCCAGCAGCCAAGAAGACACAGATACGCAGTATTTT. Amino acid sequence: CASSQEDTDTQYF.

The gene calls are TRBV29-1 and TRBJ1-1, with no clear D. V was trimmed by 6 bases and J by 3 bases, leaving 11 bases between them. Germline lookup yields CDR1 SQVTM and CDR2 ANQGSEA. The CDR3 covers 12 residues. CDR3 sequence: CSVGTFDTEAFF. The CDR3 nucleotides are TGCAGCGTGGGAACATTTGACACTGAAGCTTTCTTT.

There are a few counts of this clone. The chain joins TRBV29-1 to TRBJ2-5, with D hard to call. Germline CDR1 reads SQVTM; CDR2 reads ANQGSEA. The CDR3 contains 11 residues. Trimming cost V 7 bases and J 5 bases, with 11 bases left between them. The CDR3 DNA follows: TGCAGCGGATCCATGGGGGAGACCCAGTACTTC. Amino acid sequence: CSGSMGETQYF. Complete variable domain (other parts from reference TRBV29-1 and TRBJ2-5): SAVISQKPSRDICQRGTSLTIQCQVDSQVTMMFWYRQQPGQSLTLIATANQGSEATYESGFVIDKFPISRPNLTFSTLTVSNMSPEDSSIYLCSGSMGETQYFGPGTRLLVL.

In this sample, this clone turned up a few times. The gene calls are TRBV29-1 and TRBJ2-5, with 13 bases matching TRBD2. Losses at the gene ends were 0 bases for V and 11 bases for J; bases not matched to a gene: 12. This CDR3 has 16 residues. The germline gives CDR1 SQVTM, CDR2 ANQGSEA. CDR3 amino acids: CSVEDRQTSGRREQYF. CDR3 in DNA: TGCAGCGTTGAAGATCGTCAGACTAGCGGGAGGAGGGAGCAGTACTTC.

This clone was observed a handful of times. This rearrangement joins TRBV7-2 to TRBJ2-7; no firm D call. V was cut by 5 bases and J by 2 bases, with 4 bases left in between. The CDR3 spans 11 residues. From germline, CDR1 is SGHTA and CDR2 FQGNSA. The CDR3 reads CASSKTYEQYF. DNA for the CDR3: TGTGCCAGCAGCAAAACCTACGAGCAGTACTTC.

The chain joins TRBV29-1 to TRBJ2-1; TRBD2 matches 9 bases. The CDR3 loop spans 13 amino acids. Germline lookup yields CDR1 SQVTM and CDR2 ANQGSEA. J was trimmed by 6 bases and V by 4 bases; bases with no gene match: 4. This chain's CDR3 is CSVGAGGGNEQFF. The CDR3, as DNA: TGCAGCGTTGGAGCGGGAGGAGGCAATGAGCAGTTCTTC.

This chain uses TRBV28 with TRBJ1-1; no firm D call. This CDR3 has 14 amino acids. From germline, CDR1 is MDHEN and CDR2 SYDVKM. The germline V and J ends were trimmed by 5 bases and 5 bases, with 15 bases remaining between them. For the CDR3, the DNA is TGTGCCAGCAGTGGGTGGAGGCTAGGAACTGAAGCTTTCTTT. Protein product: CASSGWRLGTEAFF.

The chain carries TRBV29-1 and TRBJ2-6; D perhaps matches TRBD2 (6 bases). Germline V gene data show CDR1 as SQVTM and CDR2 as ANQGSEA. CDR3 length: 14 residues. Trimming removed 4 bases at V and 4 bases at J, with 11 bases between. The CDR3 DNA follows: TGCAGCGTTGTAGCAGGGAGGGGGGCCAACGTCCTGACTTTC. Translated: CSVVAGRGANVLTF.

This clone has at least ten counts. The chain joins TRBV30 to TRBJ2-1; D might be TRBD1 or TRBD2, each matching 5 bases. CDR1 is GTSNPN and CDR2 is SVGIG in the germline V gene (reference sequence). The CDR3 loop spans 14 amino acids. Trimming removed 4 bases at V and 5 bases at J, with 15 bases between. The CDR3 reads CAWTRPGGHNEQFF. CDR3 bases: TGTGCCTGGACCCGCCCTGGGGGTCACAATGAGCAGTTCTTC.

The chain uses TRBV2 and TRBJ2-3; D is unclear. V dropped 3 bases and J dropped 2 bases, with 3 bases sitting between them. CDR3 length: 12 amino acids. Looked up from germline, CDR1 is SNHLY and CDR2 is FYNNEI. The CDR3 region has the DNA TGTGCCAGCAGTGACCTCACAGATACGCAGTATTTT. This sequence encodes CASSDLTDTQYF. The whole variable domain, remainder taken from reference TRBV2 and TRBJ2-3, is EPEVTQTPSHQVTQMGQEVILRCVPISNHLYFYWYRQILGQKVEFLVSFYNNEISEKSEIFDDQFSVERPDGSNFTLKIRSTKLEDSAMYFCASSDLTDTQYFGPGTRLTVL.